These 9 T cell receptor beta chains were all obtained from the same sample, sequenced in a study of OX40 agonist ivuxolimab in advanced cancers. Only in-frame clones appear in the TCRdb table, and some are missing; sequencing was by immunoSEQ multiplex PCR. Of roughly 86,000 clones listed, 80% to 95% are singletons. The source was CD4+ or CD8+ T cells sorted from blood, collected in a trial of the OX40 agonist ivuxolimab. The receptor source for this set is an adult with an advanced solid tumor such as melanoma, head and neck, liver or kidney cancer.

The chain recombines TRBV7-8 with TRBJ2-7; D is possibly TRBD1 or TRBD2 (5 bases each). Trimming stripped 3 bases from V and 5 bases from J, with 17 bases between. The CDR3 runs 15 residues. Germline lookup yields CDR1 SGHVS and CDR2 FQNEAQ. The CDR3 region has the DNA TGTGCCAGCAGCTTTTACGGGGCCTCCGAAGACGAGCAGTACTTC. Its protein product is CASSFYGASEDEQYF.

The V and J genes are TRBV23-1 and TRBJ2-7; D is unclear. TRBV23-1 has ORF status, its function being uncertain. This CDR3 has 13 residues. V shed 7 bases and J shed 5 bases, with 15 bases lying between them. CDR3 protein: CASTSFPGHEQYF. Written as DNA, the CDR3 is TGCGCCAGCACTTCCTTCCCAGGACACGAGCAGTACTTC.

This clone came up a few times. Other DNA sequences in the same sample also yield this CDR3. This sequence joins TRBV28 and TRBJ1-5, with TRBD1 as a possible D gene (6 bases). The germline CDR1 and CDR2 sequences are MDHEN and SYDVKM. V lost 2 bases and J lost 7, with 6 bases in between. This CDR3 has 12 amino acids. The CDR3 nucleotides read TGTGCCAGCAGTTTACAGGGGCAGCCCCAGCATTTT. This gives the protein CASSLQGQPQHF.

The gene calls are TRBV5-1 and TRBJ2-5; 14 bases align to TRBD2. V shed 3 bases, J shed 3 bases, and the junction held 4 bases outside the gene matches. The CDR3 length is 16 residues. Germline V gene sequence: CDR1 SGHRS, CDR2 YFSETQ. This CDR3 reads CASSSGLAGVKETQYF. The CDR3 DNA is TGCGCCAGCAGCTCGGGACTAGCGGGAGTGAAAGAGACCCAGTACTTC.

The CDR3 is CASSTGFGNEKLFF. CDR3 DNA sequence: TGTGCCAGCAGTACAGGGTTCGGTAATGAAAAACTGTTTTTT. The chain recombines TRBV28 with TRBJ1-4, with a possible D match to TRBD1 (6 bases). The CDR3 is 14 residues long. Trimming pared 5 bases from V and 4 bases from J, leaving 11 bases between. CDR1 and CDR2 (germline): MDHEN, SYDVKM.

The V gene is TRBV5-1, the J gene TRBJ1-1, with TRBD1 matching 7 bases. V trimming: 2 bases; J trimming: 6 bases; junction bases outside the gene matches: 4. Looked up from germline, CDR1 is SGHRS and CDR2 is YFSETQ. CDR3 length: 13 residues. The CDR3 region is CASSLQGFPEAFF. The CDR3 DNA follows: TGCGCCAGCAGCTTACAGGGGTTCCCTGAAGCTTTCTTT.

This clone came up a few times. The chain recombines TRBV29-1 with TRBJ1-1; D remains unclear. Trimming pared 1 base from V and 0 bases from J, leaving 9 bases between. This CDR3 has 14 amino acids. CDR1 and CDR2 from the germline V gene are SQVTM and ANQGSEA. In DNA, the CDR3 is TGCAGCGTTGAAGTTCAGGCCTTGAACACTGAAGCTTTCTTT. It is translated as CSVEVQALNTEAFF.

V and J are TRBV14 and TRBJ2-3, with a tentative D call TRBD1 (5 bases). Germline loops: CDR1 SGHDN, CDR2 FVKESK. This CDR3 region has 13 residues. V dropped 2 bases and J dropped 4 bases, with 7 bases sitting between them. CDR3 in DNA: TGTGCCAGCAGCCAACAGGGTCCAGATACGCAGTATTTT. This gives the protein CASSQQGPDTQYF.

The rearrangement uses TRBV27 and TRBJ1-1; D possibly corresponds to TRBD1 (5 bases). V was trimmed by 4 bases and J by 0 bases, leaving 9 bases between them. Looked up from germline, CDR1 is MNHEY and CDR2 is SMNVEV (reference sequence). The CDR3 loop spans 14 amino acids. In DNA, the CDR3 is TGTGCCAGCAGTTCAGGGCCAATGAACACTGAAGCTTTCTTT. It encodes CASSSGPMNTEAFF.